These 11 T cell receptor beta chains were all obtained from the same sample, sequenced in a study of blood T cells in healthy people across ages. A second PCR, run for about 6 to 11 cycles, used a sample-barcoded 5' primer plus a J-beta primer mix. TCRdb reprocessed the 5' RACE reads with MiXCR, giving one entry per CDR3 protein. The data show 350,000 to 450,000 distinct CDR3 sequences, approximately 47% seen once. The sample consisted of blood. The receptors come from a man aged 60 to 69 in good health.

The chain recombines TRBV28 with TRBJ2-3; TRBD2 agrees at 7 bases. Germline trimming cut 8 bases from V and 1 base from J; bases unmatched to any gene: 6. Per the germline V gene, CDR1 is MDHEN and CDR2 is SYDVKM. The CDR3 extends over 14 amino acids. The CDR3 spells CASATGGGTDTQYF. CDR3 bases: TGTGCCAGCGCCACGGGAGGCGGCACAGATACGCAGTATTTT.

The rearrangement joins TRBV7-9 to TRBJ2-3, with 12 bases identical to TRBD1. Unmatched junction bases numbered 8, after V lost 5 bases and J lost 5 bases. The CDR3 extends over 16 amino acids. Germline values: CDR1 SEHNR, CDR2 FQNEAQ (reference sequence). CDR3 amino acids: CASSPRDRGHKDTQYF. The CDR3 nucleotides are TGTGCCAGCAGCCCAAGGGACAGGGGGCATAAAGATACGCAGTATTTT.

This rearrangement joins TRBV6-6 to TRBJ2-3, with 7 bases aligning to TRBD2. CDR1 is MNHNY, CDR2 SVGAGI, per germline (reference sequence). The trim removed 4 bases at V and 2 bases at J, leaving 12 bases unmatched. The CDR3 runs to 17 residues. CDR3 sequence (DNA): TGTGCCAGCAGTTCCGGGAGCGGGGCCGCAAACACAGATACGCAGTATTTT. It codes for CASSSGSGAANTDTQYF.

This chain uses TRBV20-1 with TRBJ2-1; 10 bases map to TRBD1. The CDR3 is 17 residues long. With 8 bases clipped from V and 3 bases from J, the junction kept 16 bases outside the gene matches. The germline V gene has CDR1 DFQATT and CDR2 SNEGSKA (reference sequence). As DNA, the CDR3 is TGCAGTCTTGAGGGACAGGGGACTGGTGGAGTCTACAATGAGCAGTTCTTC. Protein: CSLEGQGTGGVYNEQFF.

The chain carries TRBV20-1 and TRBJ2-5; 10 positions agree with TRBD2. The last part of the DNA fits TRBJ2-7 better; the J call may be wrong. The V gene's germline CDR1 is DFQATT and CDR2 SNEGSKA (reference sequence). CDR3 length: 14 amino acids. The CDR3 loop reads CSARPSGRALEQYF. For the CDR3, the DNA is TGCAGTGCTAGACCTAGCGGGAGAGCCCTCGAGCAGTACTTC.

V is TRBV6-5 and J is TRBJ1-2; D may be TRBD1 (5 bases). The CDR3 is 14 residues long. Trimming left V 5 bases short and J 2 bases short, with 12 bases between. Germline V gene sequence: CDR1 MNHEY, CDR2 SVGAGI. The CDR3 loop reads CASSNNWDNYGYTF. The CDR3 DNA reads TGTGCCAGCAGTAATAATTGGGACAACTATGGCTACACCTTC.

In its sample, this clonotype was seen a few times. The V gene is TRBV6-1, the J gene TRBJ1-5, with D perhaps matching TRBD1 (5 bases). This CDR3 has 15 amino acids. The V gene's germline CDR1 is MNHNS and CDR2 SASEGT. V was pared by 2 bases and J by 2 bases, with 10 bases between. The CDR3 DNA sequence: TGTGCCAGCAGTGAATCATGGGGGGGCAATCAGCCCCAGCATTTT. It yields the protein CASSESWGGNQPQHF.

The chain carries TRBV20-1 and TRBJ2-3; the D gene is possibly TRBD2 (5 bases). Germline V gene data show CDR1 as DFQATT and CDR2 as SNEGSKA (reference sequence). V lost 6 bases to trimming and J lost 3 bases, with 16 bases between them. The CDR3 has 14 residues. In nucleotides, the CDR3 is TGCAGTGCCCAGGACCCGAGAGGGACAGATACGCAGTATTTT. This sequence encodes CSAQDPRGTDTQYF.

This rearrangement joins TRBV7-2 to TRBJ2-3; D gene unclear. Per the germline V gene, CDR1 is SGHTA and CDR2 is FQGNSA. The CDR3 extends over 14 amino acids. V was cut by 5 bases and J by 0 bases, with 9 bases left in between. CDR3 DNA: TGTGCCAGCAGCCTTTTCCAGAGCACAGATACGCAGTATTTT. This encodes CASSLFQSTDTQYF. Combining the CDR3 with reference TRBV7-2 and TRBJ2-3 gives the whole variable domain GAGVSQSPSNKVTEKGKDVELRCDPISGHTALYWYRQSLGQGLEFLIYFQGNSAPDKSGLPSDRFSAERTGGSVSTLTIQRTQQEDSAVYLCASSLFQSTDTQYFGPGTRLTVL.

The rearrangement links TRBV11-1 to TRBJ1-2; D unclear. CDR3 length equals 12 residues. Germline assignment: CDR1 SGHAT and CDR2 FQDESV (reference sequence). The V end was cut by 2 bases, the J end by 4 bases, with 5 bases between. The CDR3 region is CASSLNSYGYTF. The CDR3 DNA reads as TGTGCCAGCAGCTTAAATAGCTATGGCTACACCTTC.

This CDR3 is CASSQVAFDRERDTQYF. CDR3 DNA: TGCGCCAGCAGCCAAGTAGCCTTCGACAGGGAGAGGGATACGCAGTATTTT. The chain recombines TRBV4-1 with TRBJ2-3; the match to TRBD1 covers 7 bases. V lost 1 base to trimming and J lost 6 bases; unmatched junction nucleotides: 13. Germline CDR1 reads MGHRA; CDR2 reads YSYEKL. The CDR3 extends over 17 amino acids.